This TCR beta chain was found in a study of shared clonotypes between healthy human individuals. The authors loaded around 190 ng DNA, 25,000 to 30,000 T cell genomes, into sorted-subset replicate PCRs. The protocol was immunoSEQ multiplex PCR, while the TCRdb copy is restricted to in-frame clones and leaves out a portion. The top ten clones hold 0.1% to 0.15% of a sample with millions of clones, 85% to 95% of them seen once. V lost 3 bases and J lost 2, with 10 bases in between. The germline V gene has CDR1 GTSNPN and CDR2 SVGIG (reference sequence). There are 14 residues in the CDR3. Input material: naive CD4+ T cells sorted from blood. Stated subset: CD45RA+ positively selected. The genes are TRBV30 and TRBJ2-2; D might be TRBD2 (5 bases). The TCR was taken from a man aged 18 to 29 in good health. The DNA for the CDR3 is TGTGCCTGGAGGGACTGGGGAAACACCGGGGAGCTGTTTTTT. Encoded protein: CAWRDWGNTGELFF.